This TCR beta chain was found in a study of regulatory T cells in long-lasting Graves disease. Arm-PCR of CDR3 regions and iRepertoire HTBI primers were used to build TCR beta libraries. TCRdb recomputed calls from the multiplex PCR reads with MiXCR, one row per CDR3 protein. The sample includes 360,000 or so distinct CDR3 sequences, 16% of them seen just once. Noted time point: newly diagnosed GD, antithyroid drugs for less than 3 months. Researchers made the TCR library from RNA that was extracted from PBMCs. This clonotype was seen many times. The CDR3 runs to 14 residues. With 10 bases clipped from V and 6 bases from J, the junction kept 11 bases outside the gene matches. Germline CDR1 and CDR2: ENHRY and SYGVKD. These same records also appear under a second study, on T cells in Graves' hyperthyroidism and ophthalmopathy. That source adds: A first-round RT-PCR of the TCR CDR3 used the HTBI primer set.

The V gene is TRBV10-3, the J gene TRBJ1-1; TRBD1 matches 10 bases. The TCR sequence derives from a man aged 35 to 55 with Graves disease. The material was peripheral blood mononuclear cells (PBMCs), obtained at new diagnosis, from a patient treated with antithyroid drugs. CDR3 protein: CATNGGQGTSEAFF. DNA of the CDR3: TGTGCCACCAACGGGGGACAGGGGACCTCTGAAGCTTTCTTT.